This T cell receptor beta chain originates from a study of CD8 T cells in ankylosing spondylitis. The sample holds a few counts of this clonotype. Its specificity is not known. TCRdb itself ran the 5' RACE reads through MiXCR, one entry per CDR3 protein. The sample holds some 37,000 distinct CDR3 sequences; about 11% are singletons and the top ten take roughly 21%. V was pared by 1 base and J by 4 bases, with 9 bases of the junction left unmatched. Germline lookup yields CDR1 DFQATT and CDR2 SNEGSKA (reference sequence). The CDR3 runs 15 residues. Study outcomes and limitations: Earlier work had already found some motif variants in reactive arthritis synovial fluid and blood.

Sequencing input: synovial fluid, either unsorted or a sorted T cell fraction (not recorded which). The chain links TRBV20-1 to TRBJ2-7; 8 nucleotides align to TRBD1. This TCR derives from a male donor with ankylosing spondylitis. CDR3 sequence (DNA): TGCAGTGCTAGAGTGGCGACAGGGGATTGGTACGAGCAGTACTTC. This gives the protein CSARVATGDWYEQYF.